The 19 T cell receptor beta chains below come from one sample, sequenced in a study of T-cell memory formation after mild COVID-19. One entry per CDR3 protein, called by TCRdb with MiXCR from the 5' RACE reads. Here the sample spans roughly 150,000 distinct CDR3 sequences, roughly 14% being singletons. The sequenced sample was PBMCs or a T cell subset sorted from them (not recorded which). The receptors shown here come from an adult woman who had mild COVID-19 (a few samples of this study predate the infection). Cell type and time point are not known.

The chain is built from TRBV12-3 or TRBV12-4 and TRBJ2-3, with D perhaps matching TRBD2 (6 bases). V lost 6 bases and J lost 5, with 18 bases in between. This CDR3 region has 15 residues. The CDR3 bases are TGTGCCAGCAGGCCCCGGGGCGGGGTGCTAGATACGCAGTATTTT. It codes for CASRPRGGVLDTQYF.

This clonotype was detected only a few times. The chain combines TRBV18 with TRBJ2-2; D uncertain. Germline V gene data show CDR1 as KGHSH and CDR2 as LQKENI. The length of the CDR3 is 13 residues. V lost 2 bases and J 7 bases, leaving 8 bases between the germline ends. In nucleotides, the CDR3 is TGTGCCAGCTCACCAGATGGAAACGGGGAGCTGTTTTTT. It translates to CASSPDGNGELFF.

This clonotype has just a few counts. The chain carries TRBV28 and TRBJ2-1, with a weak D call TRBD1 (5 bases). V was pared by 2 bases and J by 6 bases, with 14 bases between. The CDR3 totals 15 residues. From germline, CDR1 is MDHEN and CDR2 SYDVKM. CDR3 in amino acids: CASSLPLRAFNEQFF. In DNA, the CDR3 is TGTGCCAGCAGTTTACCCCTCAGGGCTTTCAATGAGCAGTTCTTC.

CDR3 protein: CASSTSVRYGYTF. CDR3 sequence (DNA): TGTGCCAGCAGCACCTCAGTCCGCTATGGCTACACCTTC. The chain employs TRBV7-2 and TRBJ1-2, with unresolved D. The CDR3 is made up of 13 amino acids. Germline lookup yields CDR1 SGHTA and CDR2 FQGNSA. V dropped 5 bases and J dropped 4 bases, with 11 bases sitting between them. The whole variable domain, remainder taken from reference TRBV7-2 and TRBJ1-2, is GAGVSQSPSNKVTEKGKDVELRCDPISGHTALYWYRQSLGQGLEFLIYFQGNSAPDKSGLPSDRFSAERTGGSVSTLTIQRTQQEDSAVYLCASSTSVRYGYTFGSGTRLTVV.

The J gene is TRBJ2-3, the V gene TRBV19, with D uncertain. V was trimmed by 4 bases and J by 6 bases, leaving 14 bases between them. Germline loops: CDR1 LNHDA, CDR2 SQIVND (reference sequence). This CDR3 has 14 amino acids. As DNA, the CDR3 is TGTGCCAGTAGTACCCGCCCTGGAGAGGATACGCAGTATTTT. It is translated as CASSTRPGEDTQYF.

The rearrangement joins TRBV20-1 to TRBJ1-2, with D unresolved. Germline CDR1 is DFQATT and CDR2 is SNEGSKA (reference sequence). V dropped 1 base and J dropped 8 bases, with 11 bases sitting between them. This CDR3 has 12 amino acids. The CDR3 protein is CSARVSVVGYTF. In nucleotides, the CDR3 is TGCAGTGCTAGAGTTTCAGTCGTCGGCTACACCTTC.

Notes on this clonotype: A much larger clone is a single base away; this may be a read error. The rearrangement joins TRBV20-1 to TRBJ1-3; D gene ambiguous. The CDR3 is made up of 12 amino acids. CDR1 is DFQATT, CDR2 SNEGSKA, per germline (reference sequence). The V end was cut by 4 bases, the J end by 7 bases, with 11 bases between. This CDR3 reads CSAIAIGNTIYF. CDR3 DNA: TGCAGTGCTATCGCCATAGGGAACACCATATATTTT.

CDR3 DNA: TGTGCCAGCAGCCCTTCCCTACAGGGGAGGGGGAATGAGCAGTTCTTC. It yields the protein CASSPSLQGRGNEQFF. This chain uses TRBV7-6 with TRBJ2-1, with D perhaps given as TRBD1 or TRBD2 (7 bases each). CDR3 length: 16 residues. Trimming pared 5 bases from V and 7 bases from J, leaving 21 bases between. Germline V gene sequence: CDR1 SGHVS, CDR2 FNYEAQ. The variable domain in full, completed from reference TRBV7-6 and TRBJ2-1, reads GAGVSQSPRYKVTKRGQDVALRCDPISGHVSLYWYRQALGQGPEFLTYFNYEAQQDKSGLPNDRFSAERPEGSISTLTIQRTEQRDSAMYRCASSPSLQGRGNEQFFGPGTRLTVL.

This clonotype was found a few times. This chain joins TRBV20-1 and TRBJ2-4, with D possibly matching TRBD2 (5 bases). The CDR3 spans 13 residues. In germline, CDR1 is DFQATT, CDR2 SNEGSKA (reference sequence). The V end lost 6 bases, the J end lost 0 bases, and 9 bases lay between the germline ends. The CDR3 loop reads CSATSLAKNIQYF. The CDR3 DNA is TGCAGTGCCACTAGTCTAGCCAAAAACATTCAGTACTTC.

This clonotype was observed a few times. This chain links TRBV5-1 with TRBJ2-7, with D unclear. Trimming cost V 3 bases and J 3 bases, with 7 bases left between them. Germline V gene lookup returns CDR1 SGHRS and CDR2 YFSETQ. The CDR3 covers 12 residues. CDR3 sequence (DNA): TGCGCCAGCAGCTCGACGGACTACGAGCAGTACTTC. Protein sequence: CASSSTDYEQYF.

The chain is built from TRBV24-1 and TRBJ1-2; possibly TRBD1 for D (6 bases). Germline values: CDR1 KGHDR, CDR2 SFDVKD. The CDR3 is 13 amino acids. The V end lost 12 bases, the J end lost 7 bases, and 20 bases lay between the germline ends. The CDR3 sequence is CAVQGPSIGGYTF. DNA of the CDR3: TGTGCCGTACAGGGTCCTTCTATTGGTGGCTACACCTTC.

This clonotype was detected only a few times. The genes are TRBV5-1 and TRBJ2-5; D is tentatively TRBD1 or TRBD2 (6 bases each). CDR3 length equals 14 residues. With 8 bases removed from V and 0 bases from J, the gap between germline ends came to 14 bases. Germline CDR1 is SGHRS and CDR2 is YFSETQ. The CDR3 region has the DNA TGCGCCAGTAATGGGGGGACATACCAAGAGACCCAGTACTTC. It is translated as CASNGGTYQETQYF.

In its sample, this clonotype was seen once. This rearrangement joins TRBV25-1 to TRBJ2-7; D is perhaps TRBD1 (5 bases). Germline loops: CDR1 MGHDK, CDR2 SYGVNS. The CDR3 covers 15 residues. Trimming shortened V by 2 bases and J by 5 bases, and 16 bases separated the two germline ends. CDR3 nucleotide sequence: TGTGCCAGCAGTGAAGTCGGTGTCAGGGCCCACGAGCAGTACTTC. It translates to CASSEVGVRAHEQYF.

The chain is built from TRBV12-5 and TRBJ1-5; tentative D call: TRBD1 (5 bases). The CDR3 length is 13 residues. From germline, CDR1 is LGHNT and CDR2 FRNRAP. The V gene lost 3 bases and the J gene lost 5 bases, with 8 bases spanning the gap. The CDR3 loop reads CASGFGGDQPQHF. The CDR3 nucleotides are TGTGCTAGTGGTTTTGGGGGGGATCAGCCCCAGCATTTT.

The V and J genes are TRBV9 and TRBJ1-2; D gene ambiguous. The germline gives CDR1 SGDLS, CDR2 YYNGEE. The CDR3 runs 12 residues. Between the trimmed V and J ends, which lost 7 bases and 1 base, there was a span of 8 bases. CDR3 protein: CASVTDNYGYTF. The CDR3 bases are TGTGCCAGCGTCACGGATAACTATGGCTACACCTTC.

This clonotype was found a few times. The CDR3 loop is CASSPSPWGMNTEAFF. The CDR3 DNA reads TGTGCCAGCAGCCCCTCTCCGTGGGGTATGAACACTGAAGCTTTCTTT. The V gene is TRBV3-1, the J gene TRBJ1-1; D not resolved. The CDR3 is made up of 16 amino acids. V gave up 4 bases and J gave up 0 bases, with 15 bases separating them. Germline CDR1 LGHDT, CDR2 YNNKEL (reference sequence).

The table lists this clonotype with a few counts. The J gene is TRBJ2-3, the V gene TRBV14; D remains unclear. Trimming left V 4 bases short and J 5 bases short, with 13 bases between. CDR1 SGHDN and CDR2 FVKESK come from the germline V gene. This CDR3 contains 14 residues. CDR3 residues: CASSRPSRGDTQYF. The CDR3 DNA follows: TGTGCCAGCAGCCGACCCTCGCGAGGAGATACGCAGTATTTT.

This clonotype was counted only a few times. V is TRBV5-4 and J is TRBJ2-5, with TRBD2 as a possible D gene (5 bases). The CDR3 is made up of 13 amino acids. The V gene's germline CDR1 is SGHNT and CDR2 YYREEE (reference sequence). V was shortened by 2 bases and J by 5 bases, with 10 bases between the two germline ends. The CDR3 DNA reads as TGTGCCAGCAGCTTAGACGAGGGTGAGACCCAGTACTTC. This sequence encodes CASSLDEGETQYF. The full variable domain, its missing parts supplied by reference TRBV5-4 and TRBJ2-5, is ETGVTQSPTHLIKTRGQQVTLRCSSQSGHNTVSWYQQALGQGPQFIFQYYREEENGRGNFPPRFSGLQFPNYSSELNVNALELDDSALYLCASSLDEGETQYFGPGTRLLVL.

The genes are TRBV2 and TRBJ2-1; D is perhaps TRBD2 (5 bases). The CDR3 is made up of 13 amino acids. V was pared by 6 bases and J by 7 bases, with 13 bases between. Germline V gene data show CDR1 as SNHLY and CDR2 as FYNNEI. CDR3: CASRHGLENEQFF. CDR3 bases: TGTGCCAGCAGACACGGACTGGAGAATGAGCAGTTCTTC.